Each of the 28 T cell receptor beta chains below was sequenced from the same sample in a study of regulatory T cells in long-lasting Graves disease. The TCR beta library used iRepertoire HTBI primers with Arm-PCR amplification of CDR3. MiXCR, applied by TCRdb to the multiplex PCR reads, yields one record per CDR3 protein. The table shows hundreds of thousands of distinct CDR3 sequences, with about 15% occurring only once. Time point: newly diagnosed GD, antithyroid drugs for less than 3 months. PBMCs were the source of the RNA used for TCR sequencing. This sample also belongs to another study, concerning T cells in Graves' hyperthyroidism and ophthalmopathy.

The sample consisted of peripheral blood mononuclear cells (PBMCs), taken at new diagnosis, from a patient treated with antithyroid drugs. Receptors were obtained from a woman younger than 45 with Graves disease.

This clonotype was observed at least ten times. The gene calls are TRBV7-3 and TRBJ2-7; D may correspond to TRBD1 or TRBD2 (5 bases each). The CDR3 spans 13 residues. Germline V gives CDR1 SGHTA, CDR2 FQGTGA. Trimming took off 5 bases at V and 5 bases at J, with 13 bases between the two ends. The CDR3 sequence is CASSVRDGDEQYF. DNA of the CDR3: TGTGCCAGCAGCGTCCGGGACGGAGACGAGCAGTACTTC.

Many counts were recorded for this clonotype. The CDR3 loop reads CASGASPEAFF. The DNA of the CDR3 is TGTGCCAGCGGAGCTTCCCCTGAAGCTTTCTTT. The rearrangement links TRBV5-5 to TRBJ1-1, with D unresolved. Looked up from germline, CDR1 is SGHKS and CDR2 is YYEKEE (reference sequence). V lost 7 bases and J 6 bases, leaving 10 bases between the germline ends. The CDR3 totals 11 residues. Complete variable domain (other parts from reference TRBV5-5 and TRBJ1-1): DAGVTQSPTHLIKTRGQQVTLRCSPISGHKSVSWYQQVLGQGPQFIFQYYEKEERGRGNFPDRFSARQFPNYSSELNVNALLLGDSALYLCASGASPEAFFGQGTRLTVV.

The V gene is TRBV5-1, the J gene TRBJ1-1; TRBD1 agrees at 9 bases. The CDR3 is made up of 14 amino acids. V was clipped by 4 bases and J by 6 bases; unmatched bases: 7. CDR1 is SGHRS and CDR2 is YFSETQ in the germline V gene. The CDR3 sequence: CASSQDRGGAEAFF. In DNA, the CDR3 is TGCGCCAGCAGCCAGGACAGGGGTGGCGCTGAAGCTTTCTTT.

This clonotype was detected ten times or more. The J gene is TRBJ1-1, the V gene TRBV2, with unresolved D. Germline V gene lookup returns CDR1 SNHLY and CDR2 FYNNEI. The CDR3 contains 17 residues. V dropped 1 base and J dropped 0 bases, with 15 bases sitting between them. This chain's CDR3 is CASSEGAAGHLNTEAFF. The CDR3 bases are TGTGCCAGCAGTGAAGGGGCAGCGGGCCATCTGAACACTGAAGCTTTCTTT.

This clonotype was seen repeatedly, ten times or more. The J gene is TRBJ2-3, the V gene TRBV7-3; D unclear. Trimming left V 2 bases short and J 4 bases short, with 7 bases between. Germline V CDR1 and CDR2: SGHTA, FQGTGA. The CDR3 has 13 residues. CDR3 residues: CASSLRPADTQYF. CDR3 coding DNA: TGTGCCAGCAGCTTACGACCTGCAGATACGCAGTATTTT.

CDR3 in amino acids: CASSEWGSPYYEQYF. The CDR3 bases are TGTGCCAGCAGTGAATGGGGGAGCCCATACTACGAGCAGTACTTC. V is TRBV2 and J is TRBJ2-7, with D perhaps assigned TRBD1 or TRBD2 (5 bases each). Trimming pared 2 bases from V and 3 bases from J, leaving 14 bases between. The length of the CDR3 is 15 residues. Germline CDR1 reads SNHLY; CDR2 reads FYNNEI.

This clonotype was counted only a few times. The chain couples TRBV24-1 to TRBJ2-1; D perhaps matches TRBD1 (6 bases). Matching the DNA end better, TRBJ2-5 makes the J call doubtful. CDR1 is KGHDR and CDR2 is SFDVKD in the germline V gene. The CDR3 runs 17 residues. CDR3 coding DNA: TGTGCCACCAGTGATTTAAGGCCCGAAACAGGGCAAGAGACCCAGTACTTC. This sequence encodes CATSDLRPETGQETQYF.

The chain combines TRBV20-1 with TRBJ2-7; the match to TRBD2 covers 8 bases. The germline CDR1 and CDR2 sequences are DFQATT and SNEGSKA (reference sequence). Trimming cost V 2 bases and J 6 bases; bases outside gene matches: 12. This CDR3 is built from 15 residues. CDR3 bases: TGCAGTGCTAGACAACTGAGCGGGAGTGAGCTCGAGCAGTACTTC. This encodes CSARQLSGSELEQYF.

The CDR3 nucleotides read TGTGCCAGCAGCCAATCTAGCGGGAGGTCGCTCTACAATGAGCAGTTCTTC. Translation gives CASSQSSGRSLYNEQFF. The J gene is TRBJ2-1, the V gene TRBV3-1; TRBD2 agrees at 11 bases. Per the germline V gene, CDR1 is LGHDT and CDR2 is YNNKEL (reference sequence). The CDR3 has 17 residues. V gave up 2 bases and J gave up 3 bases; unmatched junction bases: 6.

This clonotype was counted a few times. The V call is TRBV3-1, the J call TRBJ1-3, with a tentative D call TRBD1 (6 bases). From germline, CDR1 is LGHDT and CDR2 YNNKEL (reference sequence). Trimming removed 1 base at V and 0 bases at J, with 10 bases between. The CDR3 loop spans 16 amino acids. The CDR3 nucleotides read TGTGCCAGCAGCCAAGGCACAGGGACCTCTGGAAACACCATATATTTT. This gives the protein CASSQGTGTSGNTIYF.

This clonotype was seen many times. The genes are TRBV29-1 and TRBJ1-1; possibly TRBD1 for D (6 bases). The CDR3 is made up of 13 amino acids. The germline CDR1 and CDR2 sequences are SQVTM and ANQGSEA. CDR3 residues: CGGFRGARSEAFF. DNA of the CDR3: TGCGGGGGATTTCGGGGGGCGCGATCCGAAGCTTTCTTT.

The rearrangement links TRBV4-1 to TRBJ2-2; D assignment may be TRBD1 or TRBD2 (6 bases each). V lost 3 bases, J lost 6 bases, and 17 bases lay in between. CDR1 is MGHRA and CDR2 is YSYEKL in the germline V gene. This CDR3 is 16 amino acids long. The CDR3 loop reads CASSHPKEGGPGELFF. The DNA of the CDR3 is TGCGCCAGCAGCCACCCAAAGGAGGGGGGCCCCGGGGAGCTGTTTTTT.

The V and J genes are TRBV5-1 and TRBJ1-1, with no clear D. Germline V gene data show CDR1 as SGHRS and CDR2 as YFSETQ. Trimming took off 0 bases at V and 0 bases at J, with 24 bases between the two ends. The length of the CDR3 is 20 residues. The CDR3 here is CASSLDVGSAAPYMNTEAFF. The CDR3 DNA is TGCGCCAGCAGCTTGGATGTGGGGTCCGCAGCACCTTACATGAACACTGAAGCTTTCTTT.

The sample holds many counts of this clonotype. The chain has TRBV2 and TRBJ1-1; D gene ambiguous. This CDR3 contains 14 residues. Deletions cut 2 bases from V and 6 bases from J, with 13 bases between. Per germline, CDR1 SNHLY and CDR2 FYNNEI. CDR3 in amino acids: CASSERLGGPEAFF. CDR3 DNA sequence: TGTGCCAGCAGTGAAAGGTTGGGCGGTCCTGAAGCTTTCTTT.

The chain recombines TRBV10-1 with TRBJ2-7; D is possibly TRBD1 or TRBD2 (5 bases each). The germline V and J ends were trimmed by 5 bases and 7 bases, with 21 bases remaining between them. The V gene's germline CDR1 is WNHNN and CDR2 SYGVQD (reference sequence). The CDR3 consists of 15 residues. CDR3 sequence: CASSPNERGRGEQYF. CDR3 sequence (DNA): TGCGCCAGCAGTCCAAACGAAAGGGGTCGAGGGGAGCAGTACTTC.

A few counts support this clonotype. The chain carries TRBV5-8 and TRBJ2-7; D call uncertain. The germline V and J ends were trimmed by 5 bases and 8 bases, with 11 bases remaining between them. The V gene's germline CDR1 is SGHTS and CDR2 YDEGEE. The CDR3 spans 11 residues. The chain's CDR3 is CASRELEQQYF. In DNA, the CDR3 is TGTGCCAGCAGGGAATTGGAGCAGCAGTACTTC.

This clonotype was counted ten times or more. This chain uses TRBV12-3 or TRBV12-4 with TRBJ2-7, with TRBD2 identical over 7 bases. This CDR3 contains 16 residues. With 3 bases clipped from V and 0 bases from J, the junction kept 8 bases outside the gene matches. The chain's CDR3 is CASSFGLRTSSYEQYF. CDR3 nucleotides: TGTGCCAGCAGTTTCGGTCTTCGGACTAGCTCCTACGAGCAGTACTTC.

The chain uses TRBV6-2 or TRBV6-3 and TRBJ2-7; 9 positions match TRBD1. The germline CDR1 and CDR2 sequences are MNHEY and SVGEGT. The CDR3 contains 17 residues. Trimming cost V 6 bases and J 1 base; bases outside gene matches: 13. In DNA, the CDR3 is TGTGCCAGCAGGTCGGGACAGGGAGGAAGTAGATCCTACGAGCAGTACTTC. Encoded protein: CASRSGQGGSRSYEQYF.

This clonotype appeared a few times. The V call is TRBV30, the J call TRBJ2-5; no firm D call. The CDR3 runs 14 residues. V was cut by 3 bases and J by 1 base, with 12 bases left in between. Germline loops: CDR1 GTSNPN, CDR2 SVGIG (reference sequence). CDR3 region: CAWSRAHAQETQYF. Written as DNA, the CDR3 is TGTGCCTGGAGCCGGGCTCACGCCCAAGAGACCCAGTACTTC.

This clonotype was recorded a few times. The chain carries TRBV19 and TRBJ2-3; a possible D gene is TRBD1 (6 bases). The end of the DNA is better explained by TRBJ2-7, so the J call may be wrong. The germline gives CDR1 LNHDA, CDR2 SQIVND (reference sequence). The CDR3 length is 14 residues. The CDR3 coding sequence is TGTGCCAGTAGTCTCGGACAGATGGACTACGAGCAGTACTTC. Translated: CASSLGQMDYEQYF.

This clonotype occurred many times. The chain combines TRBV7-2 with TRBJ2-7; 10 bases line up with TRBD1. Germline CDR1 reads SGHTA; CDR2 reads FQGNSA. CDR3 length: 13 residues. Losses at the gene ends were 9 bases for V and 4 bases for J; bases not matched to a gene: 6. CDR3: CASLRDRGYEQYF. The CDR3 DNA sequence: TGTGCCAGTCTCCGGGACAGGGGTTACGAGCAGTACTTC.

A word on this clonotype: The junction shows a germline mismatch at one end, possibly a read error. This rearrangement joins TRBV14 to TRBJ1-4, with D hard to call. This CDR3 comprises 14 residues. The germline V gene has CDR1 SGHDN and CDR2 FVKESK. DNA of the CDR3: TGTGCCAGCAACCCTGGTCCTGGGCCCGAAAAACTGCTTTTT. This encodes CASNPGPGPEKLLF.

Only a few counts were recorded for this clonotype. The rearrangement joins TRBV28 to TRBJ2-7; 9 positions agree with TRBD1. With 7 bases clipped from V and 5 bases from J, the junction kept 12 bases outside the gene matches. The CDR3 is 15 amino acids. The germline CDR1 and CDR2 sequences are MDHEN and SYDVKM. The CDR3 here is CASIPWTGVVHEQYF. The CDR3 DNA reads TGTGCCAGCATTCCCTGGACAGGGGTCGTCCACGAGCAGTACTTC. Looking up the rest from reference TRBV28 and TRBJ2-7 gives the full variable domain: DVKVTQSSRYLVKRTGEKVFLECVQDMDHENMFWYRQDPGLGLRLIYFSYDVKMKEKGDIPEGYSVSREKKERFSLILESASTNQTSMYLCASIPWTGVVHEQYFGPGTRLTVT.

This chain joins TRBV20-1 and TRBJ2-1; 9 nucleotides agree with TRBD2. CDR3 length: 13 residues. V trimming: 3 bases; J trimming: 14 bases; junction bases outside the gene matches: 11. Germline values: CDR1 DFQATT, CDR2 SNEGSKA (reference sequence). The CDR3 DNA sequence: TGCAGTGCTAGTTCTCTAGCGGGGAGTGGGGAGTTCTTC. It yields the protein CSASSLAGSGEFF.

This clonotype appeared a few times. The chain recombines TRBV10-3 with TRBJ2-6; perhaps TRBD1 as D (5 bases). Germline V gene sequence: CDR1 ENHRY, CDR2 SYGVKD. V was clipped by 6 bases and J by 3 bases, with 9 bases between them. The CDR3 consists of 14 residues. The CDR3 DNA follows: TGTGCCATCAGCAAGACAGATGGGGCCAACGTCCTGACTTTC. Translating gives CAISKTDGANVLTF.

This clonotype has just a few counts. The V gene is TRBV29-1, the J gene TRBJ2-7; TRBD1 agrees at 7 bases. CDR1 SQVTM and CDR2 ANQGSEA come from the germline V gene. The CDR3 length is 12 residues. Unmatched junction bases numbered 3, after V lost 4 bases and J lost 3 bases. CDR3 coding DNA: TGCAGCGTTGGCAGGGGGAACTACGAGCAGTACTTC. Its protein product is CSVGRGNYEQYF.

This clonotype was detected only a few times. CDR3: CASTSGLEAFF. DNA of the CDR3: TGTGCCAGCACCTCGGGGCTTGAAGCTTTCTTT. The J gene is TRBJ1-1, the V gene TRBV7-8, with a possible D match to TRBD1 (5 bases). Germline values: CDR1 SGHVS, CDR2 FQNEAQ. This CDR3 contains 11 residues. The V end lost 7 bases, the J end lost 7 bases, and 10 bases lay between the germline ends.

The chain combines TRBV5-1 with TRBJ1-2; TRBD1 is a possible D gene (6 bases). There are 14 residues in the CDR3. Germline V CDR1 and CDR2: SGHRS, YFSETQ. V was shortened by 7 bases and J by 5 bases, with 18 bases between the two germline ends. The CDR3: CASAPGQGSYGYTF. CDR3 in DNA: TGCGCCAGCGCCCCCGGGCAGGGGAGTTATGGCTACACCTTC.